The clone carrying this TCR beta chain was seen a handful of times. The data originate from a study of blood T cell repertoires in COVID-19. The repertoire was sequenced with immunoSEQ multiplex PCR; TCRdb's copy has only in-frame clones and lacks some. The sample has tens of thousands of clones, roughly 91% seen once. Germline CDR1 is SGHRS and CDR2 is YFSETQ. This CDR3 is built from 15 residues. Losses at the gene ends were 7 bases for V and 4 bases for J; bases not matched to a gene: 10. The gene calls are TRBV5-1 and TRBJ2-3, with 9 positions matching TRBD2. The source is a human donor in a cohort sampled during active COVID-19. Input material: peripheral blood. CDR3 sequence (DNA): TGCGCCAGCCTGCGGGGAAGCGGGAGGTCAGATACGCAGTATTTT. It encodes CASLRGSGRSDTQYF.